Following are 27 T cell receptor beta chains from one sample sequenced in a study of cytomegalovirus exposure and HLA in healthy donors. Vbeta (60) and Jbeta (13) primers were used in the PCR. Some clones are missing from TCRdb's copy, which holds only in-frame ones; the method was immunoSEQ multiplex PCR. The top ten clones hold approximately 1.5% of a sample with about 61,000 clones, around 90% of them seen once. Sequencing was carried out using PBMCs. The receptor source for this set is a man aged 25 to 45 in good health and CMV-seropositive.

This rearrangement joins TRBV27 to TRBJ2-7; 11 bases agree with TRBD1. Germline V gene lookup returns CDR1 MNHEY and CDR2 SMNVEV (reference sequence). Trimming removed 5 bases from V and 9 bases from J; junction bases left unmatched: 15. The CDR3 consists of 16 residues. Here the CDR3 DNA reads TGTGCCAGCAGTCCGATATCCGGGACAGGGGGGGGCGGGCAGTACTTC. This translates into CASSPISGTGGGGQYF.

This rearrangement joins TRBV28 to TRBJ1-5, with TRBD1 matching over 10 bases. This CDR3 region has 15 residues. CDR1 is MDHEN and CDR2 is SYDVKM in the germline V gene. V trimming: 3 bases; J trimming: 9 bases; junction bases outside the gene matches: 8. CDR3 sequence (DNA): TGTGCCAGCAGTTTCCCCGGGACAGGGGTGGGGCCCCAGCATTTT. Residues: CASSFPGTGVGPQHF.

The J gene is TRBJ1-1, the V gene TRBV27; D may be TRBD1 (6 bases). The length of the CDR3 is 15 residues. The ends were cut back, 2 bases at V and 6 bases at J, with 16 bases in the middle. Germline-derived CDR1 and CDR2 are MNHEY and SMNVEV (reference sequence). The CDR3 region is CASSLIRTVNAEAFF. CDR3 nucleotides: TGTGCCAGCAGTTTAATCCGGACAGTGAATGCTGAAGCTTTCTTT.

This chain connects TRBV5-1 to TRBJ2-1; 9 nucleotides agree with TRBD2. After removal of 0 bases from V and 3 bases from J, the junction contained 7 bases not matched to a gene. This CDR3 has 17 amino acids. Germline V gene data show CDR1 as SGHRS and CDR2 as YFSETQ. CDR3 nucleotides: TGCGCCAGCAGCTTGGCCCTCGGGACTAGCTACTACAATGAGCAGTTCTTC. Translated: CASSLALGTSYYNEQFF.

This clone was counted once. The CDR3 loop is CASSIVEILRLAGGTGELFF. CDR3 coding DNA: TGTGCCAGTAGTATAGTCGAAATCCTTAGACTAGCGGGAGGTACCGGGGAGCTGTTTTTT. The chain employs TRBV19 and TRBJ2-2; 13 positions agree with TRBD2. J lost 5 bases, V lost 1 base, and 13 bases had no gene match. The germline V gene encodes CDR1 LNHDA and CDR2 SQIVND (reference sequence). The length of the CDR3 is 20 residues. The entire variable domain, with the rest obtained from reference TRBV19 and TRBJ2-2, is as follows: DGGITQSPKYLFRKEGQNVTLSCEQNLNHDAMYWYRQDPGQGLRLIYYSQIVNDFQKGDIAEGYSVSREKKESFPLTVTSAQKNPTAFYLCASSIVEILRLAGGTGELFFGEGSRLTVL.

This clone is a singleton in its sample. The chain combines TRBV6-5 with TRBJ2-7; TRBD2 is a possible D gene (6 bases). Germline V gene sequence: CDR1 MNHEY, CDR2 SVGAGI. Trimming removed 6 bases at V and 0 bases at J, with 9 bases between. The CDR3 length is 13 residues. CDR3 loop: CASSSTSSYEQYF. The CDR3 DNA sequence: TGTGCCAGCAGCTCGACTAGCTCCTACGAGCAGTACTTC.

Notes on this clone: Its ends do not fully match the called genes, so a read error is possible. The gene calls are TRBV7-7 and TRBJ2-1, with D unclear. The CDR3 runs 13 residues. CDR1 is SSHAT, CDR2 FNYEAQ, per germline (reference sequence). CDR3 loop: CASSLDREDEQFF. The CDR3 DNA reads as TGTGCTAGCAGCTTAGATCGCGAGGATGAGCAGTTCTTC.

The V call is TRBV18, the J call TRBJ1-5; D ambiguous. Germline V CDR1 and CDR2: KGHSH, LQKENI. The CDR3 covers 14 residues. The V and J ends lost 5 bases and 2 bases respectively, with 10 bases between them. CDR3 DNA sequence: TGTGCCAGCTCAGGGAGACAAGGCAATCAGCCCCAGCATTTT. Translation gives CASSGRQGNQPQHF.

The chain uses TRBV5-6 and TRBJ2-7; 7 nucleotides line up with TRBD2. Trimming took 4 bases from V and 4 from J; bases not matched to a gene: 5. The CDR3 consists of 13 residues. From germline, CDR1 is SGHDT and CDR2 YYEEEE. The CDR3 region has the DNA TGTGCCAGCAGCCCAGCGGGACGTTACGAGCAGTACTTC. This translates into CASSPAGRYEQYF.

The chain carries TRBV9 and TRBJ2-2; 7 bases are shared with TRBD1. Trimming cost V 3 bases and J 4 bases; bases outside gene matches: 9. Looked up from germline, CDR1 is SGDLS and CDR2 is YYNGEE. The CDR3 is 16 residues long. Here the CDR3 reads CASSGFTGAGTGELFF. CDR3 sequence (DNA): TGTGCCAGCAGCGGGTTCACAGGGGCGGGCACCGGGGAGCTGTTTTTT.

V is TRBV9 and J is TRBJ2-1, with 10 nucleotides matching TRBD1. The CDR3 runs 16 residues. Germline assignment: CDR1 SGDLS and CDR2 YYNGEE. The J segment lost 1 base and the V segment lost 3 bases, leaving 4 bases of the junction unmatched. CDR3 nucleotides: TGTGCCAGCAGCGCGACAGGGGGCGGATCCTACAATGAGCAGTTCTTC. This sequence encodes CASSATGGGSYNEQFF.

The chain employs TRBV28 and TRBJ2-1, with 10 bases fitting TRBD2. This CDR3 contains 15 residues. Germline loops: CDR1 MDHEN, CDR2 SYDVKM. V was clipped by 3 bases and J by 9 bases; unmatched bases: 8. CDR3 protein: CASSLLSGRAGEQFF. The CDR3 nucleotides read TGTGCCAGCAGTTTGCTGAGCGGGAGGGCCGGTGAGCAGTTCTTC.

This clone came up a few times. The chain recombines TRBV28 with TRBJ1-6, with TRBD1 matching 9 bases. The CDR3 spans 16 residues. With V trimmed by 6 bases and J by 8 bases, 11 bases remained unmatched. Germline V gene data show CDR1 as MDHEN and CDR2 as SYDVKM. CDR3 amino acids: CASSQTFTGGDSPLHF. The CDR3 nucleotides are TGTGCCAGCAGCCAGACCTTCACAGGGGGCGATTCACCCCTCCACTTT.

This clone showed up just once. The chain links TRBV6-5 to TRBJ2-5; D gene uncertain. V lost 9 bases, J lost 3 bases, and 14 bases lay in between. Looked up from germline, CDR1 is MNHEY and CDR2 is SVGAGI. The CDR3 is 13 residues long. The CDR3 DNA reads TGTGCCAGTTCCCAATCTCGGGAAGAGACCCAGTACTTC. Its protein is CASSQSREETQYF.

The chain couples TRBV6-1 to TRBJ2-7, with D maybe TRBD1 (6 bases). Germline-derived CDR1 and CDR2 are MNHNS and SASEGT. The CDR3 has 14 amino acids. V shed 4 bases and J shed 1 base, with 11 bases lying between them. The CDR3 bases are TGTGCCAGCAGTGGAGAACAGGGTTCCTACGAGCAGTACTTC. This encodes CASSGEQGSYEQYF.

The chain is built from TRBV30 and TRBJ2-7; a weak D match, TRBD1 (6 bases). CDR3 length equals 14 residues. The V end lost 5 bases, the J end lost 0 bases, and 14 bases lay between the germline ends. Germline assignment: CDR1 GTSNPN and CDR2 SVGIG (reference sequence). The CDR3 is CAWARDTFSYEQYF. The CDR3 nucleotides are TGTGCCTGGGCCCGGGACACCTTCTCCTACGAGCAGTACTTC.

The rearrangement joins TRBV19 to TRBJ2-7, with 10 bases fitting TRBD1. V trimming: 4 bases; J trimming: 4 bases; junction bases outside the gene matches: 7. Germline CDR1 is LNHDA and CDR2 is SQIVND (reference sequence). The CDR3 contains 15 residues. CDR3 sequence reads: CASSRPGQGRYEQYF. CDR3 in DNA: TGTGCCAGTAGTAGACCGGGACAGGGGCGTTACGAGCAGTACTTC. The full variable domain, completed using reference TRBV19 and TRBJ2-7, is DGGITQSPKYLFRKEGQNVTLSCEQNLNHDAMYWYRQDPGQGLRLIYYSQIVNDFQKGDIAEGYSVSREKKESFPLTVTSAQKNPTAFYLCASSRPGQGRYEQYFGPGTRLTVT.

This clone appeared a single time. V is TRBV7-6 and J is TRBJ2-7; a possible D gene is TRBD1 (5 bases). Germline V gene lookup returns CDR1 SGHVS and CDR2 FNYEAQ. The V end lost 4 bases, the J end lost 4 bases, and 14 bases lay between the germline ends. The CDR3 totals 14 residues. The CDR3 DNA reads as TGTGCCAGCAGCTCTTCAGGGAAGGGGTACGAGCAGTACTTC. Protein product: CASSSSGKGYEQYF.

The chain has TRBV7-2 and TRBJ2-7; 7 bases agree with TRBD2. CDR1 SGHTA and CDR2 FQGNSA come from the germline V gene. The length of the CDR3 is 13 residues. V was clipped by 5 bases and J by 4 bases; unmatched bases: 5. CDR3 in DNA: TGTGCCAGCAGCCCCCGGACTAGTTACGAGCAGTACTTC. Translated, it gives CASSPRTSYEQYF.

The genes are TRBV21-1 and TRBJ1-4; no check of the table's D call, TRBD1, against the DNA was made. TRBV21-1 counts as a pseudogene. This CDR3 has 17 residues. The CDR3 protein is CASSNICRGPRNEKLFF. Here the CDR3 DNA reads TGTGCCAGCAGCAATATCTGCAGGGGCCCAAGGAATGAAAAACTGTTTTTT.

The chain couples TRBV27 to TRBJ2-1; possible D gene TRBD1, 5 bases. This CDR3 contains 15 residues. V lost 5 bases, J lost 10 bases, and 21 bases lay in between. CDR1 is MNHEY and CDR2 is SMNVEV in the germline V gene (reference sequence). In DNA, the CDR3 is TGTGCCAGCAGTCCAGCAGACAGCATCTCGGTGGAGCAGTTCTTC. Amino acid sequence: CASSPADSISVEQFF.

This clone appeared a single time. CDR3 coding DNA: TGTGCCAGCACCTCTGGACAGGACTACAATGAGCAGTTCTTC. Translation: CASTSGQDYNEQFF. The chain uses TRBV6-5 and TRBJ2-1; 7 bases map to TRBD1. J lost 3 bases, V lost 7 bases, and 6 bases had no gene match. The CDR3 is 14 residues long. Germline V gives CDR1 MNHEY, CDR2 SVGAGI.

The genes are TRBV7-9 and TRBJ2-3; TRBD1 matches at 9 bases. Trimming at V came to 5 bases and at J to 1 base, leaving 4 bases not matched to a gene. The CDR3 covers 15 residues. Germline CDR1 SEHNR, CDR2 FQNEAQ (reference sequence). CDR3 in DNA: TGTGCCAGCAGCCCTCGGACAGGGGGCACAGATACGCAGTATTTT. This sequence encodes CASSPRTGGTDTQYF.

J is TRBJ1-6 and V is TRBV18; possible D gene TRBD1, 6 bases. Germline V gene data show CDR1 as KGHSH and CDR2 as LQKENI. V lost 3 bases, J lost 8 bases, and 32 bases lay in between. The CDR3 is 21 amino acids. CDR3 in amino acids: CASSPLMGVRGRVGGDSPLHF. The CDR3, as DNA: TGTGCCAGCTCACCCCTGATGGGAGTCAGGGGCCGAGTTGGGGGGGATTCACCCCTCCACTTT.

This chain uses TRBV30 with TRBJ2-4; D ambiguous. Trimming removed 3 bases from V and 0 bases from J, with 3 bases in between. Germline V gene sequence: CDR1 GTSNPN, CDR2 SVGIG (reference sequence). This CDR3 comprises 12 residues. As DNA, the CDR3 is TGTGCCTGGAGCTTAGCCAAAAACATTCAGTACTTC. It translates to CAWSLAKNIQYF.

The genes are TRBV4-1 and TRBJ2-6, with TRBD1 matching 8 bases. The V gene end was trimmed by 6 bases and the J gene end by 1 base; junction bases not matched to a gene: 5. The CDR3 totals 16 residues. Germline V lookup: CDR1 MGHRA, CDR2 YSYEKL. The chain's CDR3 is CASRRQGASGANVLTF. The CDR3 DNA reads as TGCGCCAGCAGGCGGCAGGGGGCTTCTGGGGCCAACGTCCTGACTTTC.

J is TRBJ2-3 and V is TRBV27; 10 nucleotides line up with TRBD2. Germline V gene lookup returns CDR1 MNHEY and CDR2 SMNVEV (reference sequence). CDR3 length: 15 amino acids. Trimming at V came to 6 bases and at J to 3 bases, leaving 6 bases not matched to a gene. The CDR3 nucleotides are TGTGCCAGCAGCCCTCAGACTAGCGGGACAGATACGCAGTATTTT. This codes for CASSPQTSGTDTQYF.